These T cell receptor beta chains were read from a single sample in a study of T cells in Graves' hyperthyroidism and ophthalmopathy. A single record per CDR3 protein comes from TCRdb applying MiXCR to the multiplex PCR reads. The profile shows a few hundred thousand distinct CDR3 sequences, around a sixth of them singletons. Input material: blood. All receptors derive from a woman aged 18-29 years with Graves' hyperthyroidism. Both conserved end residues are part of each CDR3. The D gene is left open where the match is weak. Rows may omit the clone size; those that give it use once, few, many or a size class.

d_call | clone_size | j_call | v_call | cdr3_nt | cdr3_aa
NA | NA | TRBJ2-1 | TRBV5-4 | TGTGCCAGCAGCCCTCTGGGAGCGCCGAACTACAATGAGCAGTTCTTC | CASSPLGAPNYNEQFF
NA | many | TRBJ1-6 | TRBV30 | TGTGCCTGGGAGACGGGGAATAATTCACCCCTCCACTTT | CAWETGNNSPLHF
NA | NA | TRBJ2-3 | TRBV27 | TGTGCCAGCAGTTTATTTTCGGAAGTGGGCACAGATACGCAGTATTTT | CASSLFSEVGTDTQYF
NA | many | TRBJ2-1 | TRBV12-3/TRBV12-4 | TGTGCCAGCAGCCTCCGGACAGTCGGCGAGCAGTTCTTC | CASSLRTVGEQFF
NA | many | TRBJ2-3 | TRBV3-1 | TGTGCCAGCAGCCGGGGTAGCGGAGATACGCAGTATTTT | CASSRGSGDTQYF
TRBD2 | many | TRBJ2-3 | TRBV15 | TGTGCCACCAGCAGAGACGGGACTAGCGGATACACAGATACGCAGTATTTT | CATSRDGTSGYTDTQYF
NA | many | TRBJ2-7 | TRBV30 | TGTGCCTGTCAAAGACAGGGCGGGGAATCCTACGAGCAGTACTTC | CACQRQGGESYEQYF
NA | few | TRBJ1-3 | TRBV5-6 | TGTGCCAGCAGCTTGGAGGCACACTCTGGAAACACCATATATTTT | CASSLEAHSGNTIYF
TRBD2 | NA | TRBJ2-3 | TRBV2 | TGTGCCAGCAGTCCCTCTATAGCGGGGGGCCAGGGAGATACGCAGTATTTT | CASSPSIAGGQGDTQYF
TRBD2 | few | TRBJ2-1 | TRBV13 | TGTGCCAGCAGCCGCCCCGGGACTAGCGGCAACAATGAGCAGTTCTTC | CASSRPGTSGNNEQFF
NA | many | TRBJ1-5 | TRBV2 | TGTGCCAGCAGGGGGCGGGTGCAGCCCCAGCATTTT | CASRGRVQPQHF
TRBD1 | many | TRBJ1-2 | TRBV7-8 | TGTGCCAGCAGCTTAGAGACAGGGGGTGGCTACACCTTC | CASSLETGGGYTF
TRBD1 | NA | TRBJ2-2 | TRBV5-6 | TGTGCCAGCAGCTGGGACAGGGTAACCGGGGAGCTGTTTTTT | CASSWDRVTGELFF
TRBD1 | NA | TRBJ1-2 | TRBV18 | TGTGCCAGCTCACCCACAGGGGATGGCTACACCTTC | CASSPTGDGYTF
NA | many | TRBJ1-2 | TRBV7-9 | TGTGCCAGCAGTTCGGAACCCGCGGGAGGCTACACCTTC | CASSSEPAGGYTF
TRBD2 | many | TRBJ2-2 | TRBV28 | TGTGCCAGCAGTTTTCTTTCAGGGGAAGGACTAGCGGGGTTCGGGGAGCTGTTTTTT | CASSFLSGEGLAGFGELFF
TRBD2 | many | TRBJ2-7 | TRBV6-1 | TGTGCCAGCAGTGGAGCGGGAGGGCTGGGAGGGCACTACGAGCAGTACTTC | CASSGAGGLGGHYEQYF
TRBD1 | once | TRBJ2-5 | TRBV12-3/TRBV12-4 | TGTGCCAGCAGTCCCCACCGGGACAGGGAATTGGAAGAGACCCAGTACTTC | CASSPHRDRELEETQYF
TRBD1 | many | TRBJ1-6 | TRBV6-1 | TGTGCCAGCAGTATTGACAGGGGGCCTGGTAATTCACCCCTCCACTTT | CASSIDRGPGNSPLHF
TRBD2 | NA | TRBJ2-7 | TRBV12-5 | TGTGCTAGTGGTTTGTTAGCGGGGGACCTCTCCTACGAGCAGTACTTC | CASGLLAGDLSYEQYF
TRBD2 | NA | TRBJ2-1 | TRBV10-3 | TGTGCCATCAGTGGCACCGGGACTAGCTTATACAATGAGCAGTTCTTC | CAISGTGTSLYNEQFF
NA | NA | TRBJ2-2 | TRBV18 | TGTGCCAGCTCACCCGCGGGTTCCCCATATGGGGAGCTGTTTTTT | CASSPAGSPYGELFF
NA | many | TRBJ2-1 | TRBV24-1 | TGTGCCACCAGTCCCCCGGGGGACTACAATGAGCAGTTCTTC | CATSPPGDYNEQFF
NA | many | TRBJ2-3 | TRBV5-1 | TGTGCCAGCAGTTACGGTACCACAGATACGCAGTATTTT | CASSYGTTDTQYF
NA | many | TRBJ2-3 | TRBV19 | TGTGCCAGTAGTGCGAGGGGGACGGTAGATACGCAGTATTTT | CASSARGTVDTQYF
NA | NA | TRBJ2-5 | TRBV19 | TGTGCCAGTAGTATAGCCCTCCGGCAAGAGACCCAGTACTTC | CASSIALRQETQYF